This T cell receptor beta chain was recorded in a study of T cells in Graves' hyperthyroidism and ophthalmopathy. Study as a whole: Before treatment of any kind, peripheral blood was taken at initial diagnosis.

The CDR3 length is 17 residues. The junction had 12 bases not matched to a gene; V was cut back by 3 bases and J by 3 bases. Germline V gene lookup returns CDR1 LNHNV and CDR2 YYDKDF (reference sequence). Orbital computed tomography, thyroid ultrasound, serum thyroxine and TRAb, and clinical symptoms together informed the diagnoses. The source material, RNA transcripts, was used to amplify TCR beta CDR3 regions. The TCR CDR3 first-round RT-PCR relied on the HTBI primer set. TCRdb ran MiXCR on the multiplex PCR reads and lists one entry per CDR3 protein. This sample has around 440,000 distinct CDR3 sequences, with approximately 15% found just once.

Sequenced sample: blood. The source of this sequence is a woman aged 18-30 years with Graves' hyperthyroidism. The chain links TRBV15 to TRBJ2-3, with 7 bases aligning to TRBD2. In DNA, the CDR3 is TGTGCCACCAGCAGGTTGACGGCTAGCGGAGTTACAGATACGCAGTATTTT. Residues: CATSRLTASGVTDTQYF.